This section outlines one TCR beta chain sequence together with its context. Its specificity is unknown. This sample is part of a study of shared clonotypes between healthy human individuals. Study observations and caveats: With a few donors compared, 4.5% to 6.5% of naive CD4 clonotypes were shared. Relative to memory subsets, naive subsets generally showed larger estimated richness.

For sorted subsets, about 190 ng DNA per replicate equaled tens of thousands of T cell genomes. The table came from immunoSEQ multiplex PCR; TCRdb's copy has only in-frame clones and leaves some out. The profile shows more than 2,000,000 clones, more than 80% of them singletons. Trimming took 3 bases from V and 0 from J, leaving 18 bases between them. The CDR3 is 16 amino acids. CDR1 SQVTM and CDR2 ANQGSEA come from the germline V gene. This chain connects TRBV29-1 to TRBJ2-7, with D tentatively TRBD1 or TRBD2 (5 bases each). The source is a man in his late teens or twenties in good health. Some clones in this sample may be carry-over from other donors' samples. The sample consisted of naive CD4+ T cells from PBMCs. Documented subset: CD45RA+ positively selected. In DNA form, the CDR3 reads TGCAGCGTTGAGGACGTCTGGGACGGCGACTCCTACGAGCAGTACTTC. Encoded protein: CSVEDVWDGDSYEQYF.